The T cell receptor beta chain described here comes from a study of blood T cells in healthy people across ages. Every sample gave at least 6 micrograms of total RNA when it was extracted. It was with a sample-barcoded 5' primer and a J-beta primer mix that a second PCR of roughly 6 to 11 cycles was run. One entry per CDR3 protein, called by TCRdb with MiXCR from the 5' RACE reads. The data contain about 580,000 distinct CDR3 sequences, about 45% of them seen just once; the ten biggest clones take up around 24%. Germline loops: CDR1 DFQATT, CDR2 SNEGSKA (reference sequence). V shed 5 bases and J 0 bases; nucleotides not matched to a gene: 3. The CDR3 has 13 amino acids.

The sequenced sample was blood. The clonotype was recovered from a man aged 80 or over in good health. J is TRBJ1-2 and V is TRBV20-1; 7 bases line up with TRBD1. The CDR3 nucleotides are TGCAGTGCTGCGGACAGGTCTAACTATGGCTACACCTTC. It codes for CSAADRSNYGYTF.